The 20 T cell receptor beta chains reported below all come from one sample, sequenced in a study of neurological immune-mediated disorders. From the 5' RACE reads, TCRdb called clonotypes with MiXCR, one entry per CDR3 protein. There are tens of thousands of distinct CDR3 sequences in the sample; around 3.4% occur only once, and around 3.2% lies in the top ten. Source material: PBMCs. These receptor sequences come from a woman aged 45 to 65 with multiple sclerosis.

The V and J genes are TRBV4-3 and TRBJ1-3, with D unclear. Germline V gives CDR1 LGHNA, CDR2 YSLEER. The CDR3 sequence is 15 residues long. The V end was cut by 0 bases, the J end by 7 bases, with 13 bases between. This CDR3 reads CASSQDPLLGNTIYF. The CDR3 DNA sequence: TGCGCCAGCAGCCAAGATCCCCTACTCGGGAACACCATATATTTT.

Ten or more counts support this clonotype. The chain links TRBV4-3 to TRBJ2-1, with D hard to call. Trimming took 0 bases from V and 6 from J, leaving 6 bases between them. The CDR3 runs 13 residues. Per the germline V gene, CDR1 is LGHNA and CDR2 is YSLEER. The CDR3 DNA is TGCGCCAGCAGCCAAGATCTGGGCAATGAGCAGTTCTTC. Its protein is CASSQDLGNEQFF.

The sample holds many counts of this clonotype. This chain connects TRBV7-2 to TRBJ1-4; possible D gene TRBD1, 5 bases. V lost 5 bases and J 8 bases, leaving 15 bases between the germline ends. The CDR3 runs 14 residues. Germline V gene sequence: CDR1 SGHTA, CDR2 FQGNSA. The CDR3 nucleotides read TGTGCCAGCAGCGGGGCCGGGACGCGGGAAAAACTGTTTTTT. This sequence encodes CASSGAGTREKLFF.

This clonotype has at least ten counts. The DNA of the CDR3 is TGTGCCAGCAGCCTCACGGTTTCGCGCGGCAATCAGCCCCAGCATTTT. Amino acid sequence: CASSLTVSRGNQPQHF. The chain carries TRBV6-6 and TRBJ1-5; D unresolved. CDR1 is MNHNY, CDR2 SVGAGI, per germline (reference sequence). The CDR3 runs to 16 residues. V was clipped by 6 bases and J by 2 bases, with 17 bases between them.

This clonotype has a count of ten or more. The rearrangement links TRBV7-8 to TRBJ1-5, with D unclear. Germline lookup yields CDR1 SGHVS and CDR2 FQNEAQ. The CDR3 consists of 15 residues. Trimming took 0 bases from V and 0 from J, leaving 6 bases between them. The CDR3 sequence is CASSLARSSNQPQHF. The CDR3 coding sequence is TGTGCCAGCAGCTTAGCGAGAAGTAGCAATCAGCCCCAGCATTTT.

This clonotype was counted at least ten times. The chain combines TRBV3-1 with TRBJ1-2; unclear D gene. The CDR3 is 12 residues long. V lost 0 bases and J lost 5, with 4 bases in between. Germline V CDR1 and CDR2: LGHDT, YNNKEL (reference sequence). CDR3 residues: CASSQEEYGYTF. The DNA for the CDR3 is TGTGCCAGCAGCCAAGAAGAGTATGGCTACACCTTC.

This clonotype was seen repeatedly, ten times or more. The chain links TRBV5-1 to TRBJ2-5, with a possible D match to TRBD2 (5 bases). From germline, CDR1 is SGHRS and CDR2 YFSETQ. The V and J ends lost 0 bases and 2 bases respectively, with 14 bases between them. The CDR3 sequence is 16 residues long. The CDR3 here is CASSLAVGSGQETQYF. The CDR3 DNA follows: TGCGCCAGCAGCTTGGCCGTAGGGAGCGGTCAAGAGACCCAGTACTTC.

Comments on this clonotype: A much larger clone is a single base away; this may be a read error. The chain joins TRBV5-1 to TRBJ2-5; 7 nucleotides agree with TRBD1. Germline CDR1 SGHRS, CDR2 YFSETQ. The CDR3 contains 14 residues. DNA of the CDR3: TGCTCCAGCAACCTGGGACAGCCCCAAGAGACCCAGTACTTC. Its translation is CSSNLGQPQETQYF.

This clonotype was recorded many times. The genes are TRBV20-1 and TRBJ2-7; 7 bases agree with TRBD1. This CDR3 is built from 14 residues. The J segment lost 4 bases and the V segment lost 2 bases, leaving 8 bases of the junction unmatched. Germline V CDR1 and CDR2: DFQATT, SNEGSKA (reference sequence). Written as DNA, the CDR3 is TGCAGTGCTAGATCAGGGGGACATCAATACGAGCAGTACTTC. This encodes CSARSGGHQYEQYF.

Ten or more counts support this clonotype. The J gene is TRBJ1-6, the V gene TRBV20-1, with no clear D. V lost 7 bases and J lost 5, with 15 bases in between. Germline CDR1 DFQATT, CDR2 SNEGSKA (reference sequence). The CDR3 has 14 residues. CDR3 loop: CSETREGNNSPLHF. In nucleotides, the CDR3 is TGCAGTGAGACTAGGGAGGGAAATAATTCACCCCTCCACTTT.

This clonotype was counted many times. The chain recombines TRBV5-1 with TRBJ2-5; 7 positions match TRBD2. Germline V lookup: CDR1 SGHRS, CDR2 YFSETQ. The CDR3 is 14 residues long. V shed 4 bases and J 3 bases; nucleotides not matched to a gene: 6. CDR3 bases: TGCGCCAGCAGCGACACGGGAGGTAAAGAGACCCAGTACTTC. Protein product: CASSDTGGKETQYF.

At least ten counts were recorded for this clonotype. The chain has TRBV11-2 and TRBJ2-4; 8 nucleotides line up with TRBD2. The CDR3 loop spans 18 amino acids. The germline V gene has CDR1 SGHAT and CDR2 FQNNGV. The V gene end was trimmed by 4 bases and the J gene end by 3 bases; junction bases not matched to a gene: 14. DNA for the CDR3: TGTGCCAGCAGCTCGTGGACTAGCCGGAAGGTCGACAAAAACATTCAGTACTTC. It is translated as CASSSWTSRKVDKNIQYF.

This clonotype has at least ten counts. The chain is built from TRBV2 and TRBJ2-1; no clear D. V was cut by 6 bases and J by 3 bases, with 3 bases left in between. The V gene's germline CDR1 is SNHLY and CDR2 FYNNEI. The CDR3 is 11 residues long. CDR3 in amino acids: CASRVYNEQFF. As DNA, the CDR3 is TGTGCCAGCAGGGTCTACAATGAGCAGTTCTTC.

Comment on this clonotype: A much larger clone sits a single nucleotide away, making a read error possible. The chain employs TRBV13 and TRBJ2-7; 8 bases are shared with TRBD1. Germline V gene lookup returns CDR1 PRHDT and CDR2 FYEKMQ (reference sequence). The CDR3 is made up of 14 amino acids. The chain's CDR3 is CAISLARTGYEQYF. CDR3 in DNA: TGTGCCATCAGCTTAGCCCGGACAGGGTACGAGCAGTACTTC.

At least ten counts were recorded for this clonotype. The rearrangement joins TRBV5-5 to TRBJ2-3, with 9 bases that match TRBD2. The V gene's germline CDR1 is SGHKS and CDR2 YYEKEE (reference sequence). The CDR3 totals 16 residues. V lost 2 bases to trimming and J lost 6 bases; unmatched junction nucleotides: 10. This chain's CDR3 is CASSFRGRGGGDTQYF. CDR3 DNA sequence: TGTGCCAGCAGCTTCCGGGGGCGGGGGGGCGGCGATACGCAGTATTTT.

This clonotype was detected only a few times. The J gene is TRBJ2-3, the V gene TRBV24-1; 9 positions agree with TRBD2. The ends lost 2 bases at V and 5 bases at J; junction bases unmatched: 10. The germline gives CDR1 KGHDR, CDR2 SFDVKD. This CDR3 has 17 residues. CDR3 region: CATSDSGLASYIDTQYF. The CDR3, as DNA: TGTGCCACCAGTGATTCCGGACTAGCGAGTTACATAGATACGCAGTATTTT.

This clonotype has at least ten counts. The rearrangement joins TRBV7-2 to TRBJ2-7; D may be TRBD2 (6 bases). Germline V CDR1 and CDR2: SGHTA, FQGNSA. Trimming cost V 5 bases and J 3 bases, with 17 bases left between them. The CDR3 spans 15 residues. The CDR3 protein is CASSPRLRGFYEQYF. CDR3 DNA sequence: TGTGCCAGCAGCCCCAGGTTGCGGGGCTTCTACGAGCAGTACTTC.

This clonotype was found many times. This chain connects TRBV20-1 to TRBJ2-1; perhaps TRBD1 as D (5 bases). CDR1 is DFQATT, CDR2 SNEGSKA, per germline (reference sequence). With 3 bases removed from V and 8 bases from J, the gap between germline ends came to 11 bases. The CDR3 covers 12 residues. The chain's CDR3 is CSARSRVYEQFF. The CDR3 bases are TGCAGTGCTAGGTCCAGGGTCTATGAGCAGTTCTTC.

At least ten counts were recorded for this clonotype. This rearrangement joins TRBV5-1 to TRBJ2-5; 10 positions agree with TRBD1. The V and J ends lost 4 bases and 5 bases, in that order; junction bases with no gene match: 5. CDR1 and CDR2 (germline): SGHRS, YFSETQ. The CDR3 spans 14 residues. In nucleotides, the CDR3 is TGCGCCAGCAGCGCCGGGACAGGGGAGGAGACCCAGTACTTC. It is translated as CASSAGTGEETQYF.

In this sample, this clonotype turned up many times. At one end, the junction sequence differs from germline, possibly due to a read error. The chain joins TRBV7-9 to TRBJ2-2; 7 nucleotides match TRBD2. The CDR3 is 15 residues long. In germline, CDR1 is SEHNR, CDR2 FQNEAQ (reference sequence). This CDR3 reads CASSVAGSNTGELFF. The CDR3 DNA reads TGTGCCAGCAGCGTAGCGGGTTCGAACACCGGGGAGCTGTTTTTT. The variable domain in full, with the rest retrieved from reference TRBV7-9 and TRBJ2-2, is DTGVSQNPRHKITKRGQNVTFRCDPISEHNRLYWYRQTLGQGPEFLTYFQNEAQLEKSRLLSDRFSAERPKGSFSTLEIQRTEQGDSAMYLCASSVAGSNTGELFFGEGSRLTVL.